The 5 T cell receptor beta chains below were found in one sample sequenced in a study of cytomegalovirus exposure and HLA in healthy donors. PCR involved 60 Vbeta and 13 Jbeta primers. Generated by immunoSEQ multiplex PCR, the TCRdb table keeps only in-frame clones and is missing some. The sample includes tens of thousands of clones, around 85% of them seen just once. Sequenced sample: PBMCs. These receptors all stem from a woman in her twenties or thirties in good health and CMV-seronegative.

Here the CDR3 DNA reads TGTGCCAGCTCAGACTCCGGGACAGGGGGCACCGCCGCCCGAGTTATTAATCAGCCCCAGCATTTT. It yields the protein CASSDSGTGGTAARVINQPQHF. The chain combines TRBV18 with TRBJ1-5; TRBD1 aligns across 12 bases. Germline V gene lookup returns CDR1 KGHSH and CDR2 LQKENI. The CDR3 has 22 amino acids. Trimming at V came to 5 bases and at J to 4 bases, leaving 24 bases not matched to a gene.

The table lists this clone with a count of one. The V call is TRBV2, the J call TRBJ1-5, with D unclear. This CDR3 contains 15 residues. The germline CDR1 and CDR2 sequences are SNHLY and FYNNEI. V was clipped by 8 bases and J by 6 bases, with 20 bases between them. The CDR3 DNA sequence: TGTGCCAGCGCCCCTACTCTCTCCCGGGTTCAGCCCCAGCATTTT. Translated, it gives CASAPTLSRVQPQHF.

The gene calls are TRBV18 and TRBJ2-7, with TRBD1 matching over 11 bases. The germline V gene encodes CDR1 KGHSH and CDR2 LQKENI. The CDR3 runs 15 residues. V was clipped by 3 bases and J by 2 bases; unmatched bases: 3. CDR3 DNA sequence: TGTGCCAGCTCACCCGGACAGGGGGCTCCCTACGAGCAGTACTTC. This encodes CASSPGQGAPYEQYF.

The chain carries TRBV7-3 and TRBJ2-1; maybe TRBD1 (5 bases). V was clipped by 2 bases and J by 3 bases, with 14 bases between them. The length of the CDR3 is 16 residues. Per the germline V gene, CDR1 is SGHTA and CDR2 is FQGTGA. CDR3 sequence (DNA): TGTGCCAGCAGCTTAGCATCTGCGGACAACTACAATGAGCAGTTCTTC. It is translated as CASSLASADNYNEQFF.

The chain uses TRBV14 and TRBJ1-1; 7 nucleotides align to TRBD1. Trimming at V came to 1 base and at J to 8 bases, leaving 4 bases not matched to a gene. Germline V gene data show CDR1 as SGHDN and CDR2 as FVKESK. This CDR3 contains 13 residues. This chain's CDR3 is CASSQGGQAEAFF. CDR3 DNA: TGTGCCAGCAGCCAAGGAGGACAGGCCGAAGCTTTCTTT.